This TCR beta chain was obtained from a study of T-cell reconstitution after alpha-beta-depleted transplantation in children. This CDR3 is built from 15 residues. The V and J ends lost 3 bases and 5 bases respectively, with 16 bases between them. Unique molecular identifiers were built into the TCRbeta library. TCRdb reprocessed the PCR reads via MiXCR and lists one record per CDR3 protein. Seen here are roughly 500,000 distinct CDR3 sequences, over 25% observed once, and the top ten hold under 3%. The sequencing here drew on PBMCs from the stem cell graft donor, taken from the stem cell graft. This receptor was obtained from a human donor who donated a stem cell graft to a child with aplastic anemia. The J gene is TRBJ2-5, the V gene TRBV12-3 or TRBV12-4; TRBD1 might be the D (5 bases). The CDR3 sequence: CASSFAGMISETQYF. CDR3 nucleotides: TGTGCCAGCAGTTTTGCAGGGATGATTTCGGAGACCCAGTACTTC.